This TCR beta chain originates from a study of blood T cells in healthy people across ages. Study-level points and caveats: A roughly linear fall in TCR beta diversity per million T cells was seen with increasing age. For the donors, CMV status was unknown and possibly confounded expanded clonotype changes. TCR beta diversity tracked closely with naive T cell percentage.

Note on this clonotype: Its antigen remains unknown.

Primers used in a second PCR of roughly 6 to 12 cycles were a sample-barcoded 5' primer and a J-beta primer mix. Using its own MiXCR run on the 5' RACE reads, TCRdb lists one record per CDR3 protein. The sample lists 450,000 to 700,000 distinct CDR3 sequences, 25% to 30% occurring once. Each donor's blood draw was roughly 10 milliliters of peripheral blood. The V end was cut by 2 bases, the J end by 0 bases, with 9 bases between. This CDR3 is 16 amino acids long. Germline lookup yields CDR1 SGHKS and CDR2 YYEKEE (reference sequence). This chain connects TRBV5-5 to TRBJ1-6; D not certain. This sequence was found in a woman aged 65 to 85 in good health. Sequenced sample: blood. The CDR3 is CASSLQFSSYNSPLHF. The CDR3 nucleotides read TGTGCCAGCAGCTTACAGTTCAGCTCCTATAATTCACCCCTCCACTTT.